The clone carrying this T cell receptor (beta chain) was seen a handful of times. The target antigen is unknown. Once RNA had been extracted, it was reverse transcribed into cDNA to act as the sequencing template. Assay used: immunoSEQ multiplex PCR; TCRdb lists only in-frame clones, some missing. In the table there are roughly 140,000 clones, 62% of which are singletons. The data were taken from a study of CD8+ T cells in alopecia areata. Findings and caveats of the study: Sequence data from scalp samples additionally include resident alphabeta T cells of normal skin. Against the mouse data, patients shared TCRs less clearly, possibly for HLA reasons. Greater clonality was observed in lesional scalp samples, especially alopecia totalis/universalis, versus normal scalp.

V shed 3 bases and J shed 0 bases, with 14 bases lying between them. The CDR3 runs to 16 residues. CDR1 MNHNS and CDR2 SASEGT come from the germline V gene. Sequenced sample: CD8+ T cells sorted from blood. This chain connects TRBV6-1 to TRBJ2-5; D might be TRBD1 (6 bases). The sequence was collected from a human donor in good health. For the CDR3, the DNA is TGTGCCAGCAGTGACGCCGAGACAGGTTACCAAGAGACCCAGTACTTC. Amino acids: CASSDAETGYQETQYF.